This TCR beta chain was identified during a study of T cells in Graves' hyperthyroidism and ophthalmopathy. RNA transcripts were the template for amplifying TCR beta CDR3 regions. Primed by the HTBI set, a first-round RT-PCR was run on the TCR CDR3. Each CDR3 protein gets one entry after TCRdb re-called the multiplex PCR reads with MiXCR. The sample has a few hundred thousand distinct CDR3 sequences, roughly an eighth seen once; the top ten hold 34%. This CDR3 is 15 amino acids long. Germline assignment: CDR1 LGHDT and CDR2 YNNKEL (reference sequence). V trimming: 2 bases; J trimming: 2 bases; junction bases outside the gene matches: 6. This clonotype was found many times.

J is TRBJ2-7 and V is TRBV3-1; 7 nucleotides match TRBD1. Sequencing was performed on blood. This sequence originates from a middle-aged woman with Graves' ophthalmopathy. Here the CDR3 reads CASSQRGQHPYEQYF. DNA of the CDR3: TGTGCCAGCAGCCAAAGGGGGCAACACCCCTACGAGCAGTACTTC.